The T cell receptor (beta chain) under discussion was sequenced for a study of radiotherapy plus CTLA-4 blockade in lung cancer. The repertoire was sequenced with immunoSEQ multiplex PCR; TCRdb's copy has only in-frame clones and lacks some. The table records some 45,000 clones, 70% to 80% of them present only once. The sequencing here drew on peripheral blood, taken from a patient treated with radiotherapy plus ipilimumab. The sequence derives from a human donor with non-small cell lung cancer who had stable disease on radiotherapy plus ipilimumab.

The DNA for the CDR3 is TGTGCCTCCTACAGGGAGGGCAATCAGCCCCAGCATTTT. Its protein product is CASYREGNQPQHF. The chain combines TRBV18 with TRBJ1-5, with D perhaps matching TRBD1 (6 bases). V was pared by 11 bases and J by 2 bases, with 13 bases between. CDR1 is KGHSH and CDR2 is LQKENI in the germline V gene. The CDR3 consists of 13 residues.